The 2 T cell receptor beta chains reported below all come from one sample, sequenced in a study of blood T cell repertoires in COVID-19. Produced via immunoSEQ multiplex PCR; TCRdb's table is partial and in-frame only. The data show roughly 41,000 clones, nearly 90% seen once. The specimen was peripheral blood. The receptors shown here come from a man in his 60s with acute or convalescent COVID-19.

J is TRBJ1-5 and V is TRBV5-5; the D gene is possibly TRBD1 (5 bases). The germline CDR1 and CDR2 sequences are SGHKS and YYEKEE (reference sequence). The V and J ends lost 4 bases and 2 bases respectively, with 16 bases between them. The CDR3 has 16 residues. This CDR3 reads CASSHTGDLGNQPQHF. CDR3 bases: TGTGCCAGCAGCCATACGGGGGATCTGGGCAATCAGCCCCAGCATTTT. The whole variable domain, filled in from reference TRBV5-5 and TRBJ1-5, reads DAGVTQSPTHLIKTRGQQVTLRCSPISGHKSVSWYQQVLGQGPQFIFQYYEKEERGRGNFPDRFSARQFPNYSSELNVNALLLGDSALYLCASSHTGDLGNQPQHFGDGTRLSIL.

This clone was detected once. V and J are TRBV2 and TRBJ2-7; 8 bases map to TRBD1. J was trimmed by 11 bases and V by 3 bases; bases with no gene match: 6. Per the germline V gene, CDR1 is SNHLY and CDR2 is FYNNEI. The CDR3 loop spans 12 amino acids. The CDR3 sequence is CASSDIQGAEYF. DNA for the CDR3: TGTGCCAGCAGTGATATTCAGGGGGCTGAGTACTTC.